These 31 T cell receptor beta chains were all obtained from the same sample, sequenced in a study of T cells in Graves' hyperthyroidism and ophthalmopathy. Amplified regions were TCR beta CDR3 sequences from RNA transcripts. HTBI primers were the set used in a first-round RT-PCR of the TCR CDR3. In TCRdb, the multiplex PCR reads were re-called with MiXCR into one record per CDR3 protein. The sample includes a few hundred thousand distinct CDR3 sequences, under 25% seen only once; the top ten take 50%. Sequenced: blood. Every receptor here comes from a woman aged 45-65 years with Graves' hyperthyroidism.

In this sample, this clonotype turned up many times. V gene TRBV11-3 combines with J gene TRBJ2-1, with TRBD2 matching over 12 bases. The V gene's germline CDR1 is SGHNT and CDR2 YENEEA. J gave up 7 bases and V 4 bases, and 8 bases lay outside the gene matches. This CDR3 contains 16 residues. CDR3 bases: TGTGCCAGCAGCTCAGGGGGACTAGCGGGTCAGAATGAGCAGTTCTTC. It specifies CASSSGGLAGQNEQFF.

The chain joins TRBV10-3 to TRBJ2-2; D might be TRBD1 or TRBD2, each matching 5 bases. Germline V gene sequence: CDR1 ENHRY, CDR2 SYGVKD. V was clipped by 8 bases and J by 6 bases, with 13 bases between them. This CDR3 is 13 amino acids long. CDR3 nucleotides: TGTGCCATCGGGACGGTTAGCCCCGGGGAGCTGTTTTTT. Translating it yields CAIGTVSPGELFF.

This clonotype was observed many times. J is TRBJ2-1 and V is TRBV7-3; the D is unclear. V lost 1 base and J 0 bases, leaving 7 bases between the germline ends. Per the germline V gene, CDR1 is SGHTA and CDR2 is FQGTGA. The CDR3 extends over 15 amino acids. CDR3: CASSLSGDSYNEQFF. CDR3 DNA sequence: TGTGCCAGCAGCTTAAGTGGGGACTCCTACAATGAGCAGTTCTTC.

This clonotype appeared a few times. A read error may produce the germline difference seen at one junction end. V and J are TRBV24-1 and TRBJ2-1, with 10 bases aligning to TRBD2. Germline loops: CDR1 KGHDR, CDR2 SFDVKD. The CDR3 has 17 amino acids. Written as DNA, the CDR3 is TGTGCCGCCAGTGATCCCCGGACTAGCGGAAATGGGAATGAGCAGTTCTTC. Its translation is CAASDPRTSGNGNEQFF.

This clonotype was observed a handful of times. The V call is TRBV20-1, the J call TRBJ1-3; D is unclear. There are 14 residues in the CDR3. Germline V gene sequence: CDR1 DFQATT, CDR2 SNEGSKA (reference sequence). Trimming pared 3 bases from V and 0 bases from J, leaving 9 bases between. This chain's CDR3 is CSASAAVSGNTIYF. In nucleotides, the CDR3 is TGCAGTGCTAGTGCGGCCGTCTCTGGAAACACCATATATTTT.

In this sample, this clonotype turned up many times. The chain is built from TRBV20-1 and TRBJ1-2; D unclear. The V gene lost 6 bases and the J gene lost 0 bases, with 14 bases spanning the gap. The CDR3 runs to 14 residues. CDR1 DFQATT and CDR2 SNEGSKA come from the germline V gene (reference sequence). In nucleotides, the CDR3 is TGCAGTGCCCGTCACAGCGAACCTAACTATGGCTACACCTTC. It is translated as CSARHSEPNYGYTF.

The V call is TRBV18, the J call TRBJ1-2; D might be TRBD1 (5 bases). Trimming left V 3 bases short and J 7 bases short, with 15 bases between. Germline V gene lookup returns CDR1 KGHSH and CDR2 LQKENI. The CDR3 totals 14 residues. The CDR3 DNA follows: TGTGCCAGCTCACCCCGGGGCCAGTACAGTGGCTACACCTTC. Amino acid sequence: CASSPRGQYSGYTF.

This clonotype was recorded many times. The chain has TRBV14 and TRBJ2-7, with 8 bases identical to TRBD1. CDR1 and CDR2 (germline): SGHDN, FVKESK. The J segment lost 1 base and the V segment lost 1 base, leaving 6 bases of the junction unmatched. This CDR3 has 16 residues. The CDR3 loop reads CASSQGTGIHSYEQYF. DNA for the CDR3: TGTGCCAGCAGCCAAGGGACAGGGATCCATTCCTACGAGCAGTACTTC.

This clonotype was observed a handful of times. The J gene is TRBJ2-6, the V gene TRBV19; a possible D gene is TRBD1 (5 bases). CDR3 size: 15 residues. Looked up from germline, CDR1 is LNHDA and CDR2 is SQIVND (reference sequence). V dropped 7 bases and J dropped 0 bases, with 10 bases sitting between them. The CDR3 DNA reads TGTGCCAGTACGTTGGGGCGCTCTGGGGCCAACGTCCTGACTTTC. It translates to CASTLGRSGANVLTF.

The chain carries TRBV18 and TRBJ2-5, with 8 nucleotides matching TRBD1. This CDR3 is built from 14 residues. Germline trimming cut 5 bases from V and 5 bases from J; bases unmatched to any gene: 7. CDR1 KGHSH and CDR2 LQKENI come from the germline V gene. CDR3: CASSTQGAGETQYF. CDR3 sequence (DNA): TGTGCCAGCTCAACTCAGGGGGCTGGGGAGACCCAGTACTTC.

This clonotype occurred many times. CDR3 in amino acids: CAWSVGQFNYGYTF. In DNA, the CDR3 is TGTGCCTGGAGTGTTGGTCAGTTCAACTATGGCTACACCTTC. This chain joins TRBV30 and TRBJ1-2; D remains ambiguous. Deletions cut 0 bases from V and 2 bases from J, with 10 bases between. The CDR3 length is 14 residues. Per the germline V gene, CDR1 is GTSNPN and CDR2 is SVGIG (reference sequence). The full variable domain, rest sourced from reference TRBV30 and TRBJ1-2, is SQTIHQWPATLVQPVGSPLSLECTVEGTSNPNLYWYRQAAGRGLQLLFYSVGIGQISSEVPQNLSASRPQDRQFILSSKKLLLSDSGFYLCAWSVGQFNYGYTFGSGTRLTVV.

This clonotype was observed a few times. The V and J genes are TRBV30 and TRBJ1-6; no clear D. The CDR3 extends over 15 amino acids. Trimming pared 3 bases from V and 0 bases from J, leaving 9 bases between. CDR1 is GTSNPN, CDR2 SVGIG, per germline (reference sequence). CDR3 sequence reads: CAWRAKSSYNSPLHF. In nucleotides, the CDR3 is TGTGCCTGGAGAGCCAAGAGCTCCTATAATTCACCCCTCCACTTT.

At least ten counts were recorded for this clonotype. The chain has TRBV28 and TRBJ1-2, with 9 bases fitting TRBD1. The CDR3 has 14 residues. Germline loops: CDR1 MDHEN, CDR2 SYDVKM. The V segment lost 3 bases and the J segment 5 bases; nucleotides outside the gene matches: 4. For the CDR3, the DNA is TGTGCCAGCAGTTTCAAGGACAGGGGTTATGGCTACACCTTC. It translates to CASSFKDRGYGYTF.

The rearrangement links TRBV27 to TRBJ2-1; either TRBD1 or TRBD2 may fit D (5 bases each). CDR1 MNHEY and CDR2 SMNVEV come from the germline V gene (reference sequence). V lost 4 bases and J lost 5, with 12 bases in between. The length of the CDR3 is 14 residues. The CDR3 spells CASSSRDVHNEQFF. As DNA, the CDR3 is TGTGCCAGCAGTTCCCGGGACGTGCACAATGAGCAGTTCTTC.

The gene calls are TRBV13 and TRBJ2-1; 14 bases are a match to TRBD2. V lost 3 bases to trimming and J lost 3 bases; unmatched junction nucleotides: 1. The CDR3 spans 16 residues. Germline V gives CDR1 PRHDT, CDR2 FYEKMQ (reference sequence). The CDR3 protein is CASSFGTSGSYNEQFF. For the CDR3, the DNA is TGTGCCAGCAGCTTTGGGACTAGCGGGAGCTACAATGAGCAGTTCTTC.

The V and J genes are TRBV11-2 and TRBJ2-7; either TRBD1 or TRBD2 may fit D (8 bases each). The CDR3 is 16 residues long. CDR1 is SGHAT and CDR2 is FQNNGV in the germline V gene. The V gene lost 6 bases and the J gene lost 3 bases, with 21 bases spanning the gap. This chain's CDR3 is CASRRQGTRGVYEQYF. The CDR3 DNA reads TGTGCCAGCAGACGACAGGGGACTAGGGGTGTCTACGAGCAGTACTTC.

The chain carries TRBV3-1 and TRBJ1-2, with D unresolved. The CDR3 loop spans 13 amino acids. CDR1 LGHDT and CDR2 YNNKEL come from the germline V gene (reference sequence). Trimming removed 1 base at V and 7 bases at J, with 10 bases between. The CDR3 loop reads CASSQGEFCGYTF. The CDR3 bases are TGTGCCAGCAGCCAAGGGGAATTCTGTGGCTACACCTTC.

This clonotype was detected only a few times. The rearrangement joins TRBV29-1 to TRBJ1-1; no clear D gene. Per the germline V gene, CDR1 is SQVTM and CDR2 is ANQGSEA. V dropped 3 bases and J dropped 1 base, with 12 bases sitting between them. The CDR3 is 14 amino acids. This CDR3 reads CSVEASLANTEAFF. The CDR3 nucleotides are TGCAGCGTTGAGGCGAGCCTGGCGAACACTGAAGCTTTCTTT.

CDR3 sequence reads: CASSSRGESSYEQYF. The CDR3 DNA reads TGCGCCAGCAGCTCGCGGGGAGAGTCCTCCTACGAGCAGTACTTC. V is TRBV5-1 and J is TRBJ2-7; weak D call: TRBD2 (6 bases). V lost 3 bases and J lost 0, with 13 bases in between. CDR3 length equals 15 residues. Per the germline V gene, CDR1 is SGHRS and CDR2 is YFSETQ.

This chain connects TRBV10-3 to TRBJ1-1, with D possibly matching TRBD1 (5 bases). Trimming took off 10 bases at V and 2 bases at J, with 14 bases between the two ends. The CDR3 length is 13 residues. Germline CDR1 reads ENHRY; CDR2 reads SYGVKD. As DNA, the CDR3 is TGTGCCACCGTGGGGGGGAGCAACACTGAAGCTTTCTTT. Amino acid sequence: CATVGGSNTEAFF.

CDR3 DNA: TGCAGTGCTAGCCTGGACAGTGGGGGCCTCCAAGAGACCCAGTACTTC. Protein sequence: CSASLDSGGLQETQYF. This rearrangement joins TRBV20-1 to TRBJ2-5, with D possibly being TRBD1 (6 bases). This CDR3 contains 16 residues. The germline V gene has CDR1 DFQATT and CDR2 SNEGSKA (reference sequence). Between the trimmed V and J ends, which lost 3 bases and 1 base, there was a span of 18 bases.

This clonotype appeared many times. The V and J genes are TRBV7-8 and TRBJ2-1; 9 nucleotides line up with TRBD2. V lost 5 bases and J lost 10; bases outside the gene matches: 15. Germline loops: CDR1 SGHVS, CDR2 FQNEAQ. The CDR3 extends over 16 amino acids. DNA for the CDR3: TGTGCCAGCAGCGGAAGTAGCGGGAGAGTGGAGCTAGAGCAGTTCTTC. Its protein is CASSGSSGRVELEQFF.

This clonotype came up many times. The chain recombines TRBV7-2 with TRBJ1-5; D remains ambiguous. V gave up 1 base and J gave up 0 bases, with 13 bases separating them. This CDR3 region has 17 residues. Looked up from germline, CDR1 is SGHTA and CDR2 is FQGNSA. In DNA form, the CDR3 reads TGTGCCAGCAGCTTAGAGGCCAGCTATTATAGCAATCAGCCCCAGCATTTT. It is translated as CASSLEASYYSNQPQHF. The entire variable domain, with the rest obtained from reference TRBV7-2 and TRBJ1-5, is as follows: GAGVSQSPSNKVTEKGKDVELRCDPISGHTALYWYRQSLGQGLEFLIYFQGNSAPDKSGLPSDRFSAERTGGSVSTLTIQRTQQEDSAVYLCASSLEASYYSNQPQHFGDGTRLSIL.

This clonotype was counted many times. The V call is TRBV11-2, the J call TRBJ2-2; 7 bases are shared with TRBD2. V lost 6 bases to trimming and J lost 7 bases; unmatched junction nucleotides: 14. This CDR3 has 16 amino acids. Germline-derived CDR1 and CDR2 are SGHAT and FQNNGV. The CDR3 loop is CASRAPGTKPVGELFF. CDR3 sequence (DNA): TGTGCCAGCAGGGCGCCGGGGACTAAACCGGTCGGGGAGCTGTTTTTT. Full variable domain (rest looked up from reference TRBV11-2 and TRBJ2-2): EAGVAQSPRYKIIEKRQSVAFWCNPISGHATLYWYQQILGQGPKLLIQFQNNGVVDDSQLPKDRFSAERLKGVDSTLKIQPAKLEDSAVYLCASRAPGTKPVGELFFGEGSRLTVL.

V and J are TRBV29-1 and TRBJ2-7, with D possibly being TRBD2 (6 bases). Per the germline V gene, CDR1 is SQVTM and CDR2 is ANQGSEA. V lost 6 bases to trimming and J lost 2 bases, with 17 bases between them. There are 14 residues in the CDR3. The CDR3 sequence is CSVLTGLEAYEQYF. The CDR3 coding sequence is TGCAGCGTCCTGACGGGACTCGAGGCCTACGAGCAGTACTTC.

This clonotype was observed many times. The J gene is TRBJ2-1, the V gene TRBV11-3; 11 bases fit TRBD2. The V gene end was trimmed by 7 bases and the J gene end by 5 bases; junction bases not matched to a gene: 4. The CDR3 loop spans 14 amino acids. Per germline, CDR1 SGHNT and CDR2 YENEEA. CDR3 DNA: TGTGCCAGCACCCTGGGACTAGCGGACAATGAGCAGTTCTTC. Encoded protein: CASTLGLADNEQFF.

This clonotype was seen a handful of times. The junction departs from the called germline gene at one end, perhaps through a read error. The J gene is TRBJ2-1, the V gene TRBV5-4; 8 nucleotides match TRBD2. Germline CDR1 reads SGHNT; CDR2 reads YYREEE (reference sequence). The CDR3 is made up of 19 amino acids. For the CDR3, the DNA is TGTGCCGGCAGCTCGTCGGGACTAGTGACTTATAGCTCCTACAATGAGCAGTTCTTC. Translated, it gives CAGSSSGLVTYSSYNEQFF.

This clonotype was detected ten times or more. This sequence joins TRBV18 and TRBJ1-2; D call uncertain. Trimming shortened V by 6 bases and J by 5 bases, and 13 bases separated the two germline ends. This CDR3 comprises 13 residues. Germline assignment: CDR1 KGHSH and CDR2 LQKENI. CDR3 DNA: TGTGCCAGCTCTCCCAGTAGGGATTATGGCTACACCTTC. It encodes CASSPSRDYGYTF.

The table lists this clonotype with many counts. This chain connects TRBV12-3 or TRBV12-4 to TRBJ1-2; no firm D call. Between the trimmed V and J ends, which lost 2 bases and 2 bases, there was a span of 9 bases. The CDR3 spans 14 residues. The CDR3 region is CASSLSTKNYGYTF. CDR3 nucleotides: TGTGCCAGCAGTTTATCGACCAAAAACTATGGCTACACCTTC.

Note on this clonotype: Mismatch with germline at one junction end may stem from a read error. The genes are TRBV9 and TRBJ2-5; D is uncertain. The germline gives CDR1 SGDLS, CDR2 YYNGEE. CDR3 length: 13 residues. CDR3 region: CASSVGWQGTQYF. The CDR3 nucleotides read TGTGCCAGCAGCGTAGGCTGGCAAGGGACCCAGTACTTC.

CDR3 bases: TGTGCCAGTAGTAAGACAGGGATGAACACTGAAGCTTTCTTT. Its protein is CASSKTGMNTEAFF. The gene calls are TRBV19 and TRBJ1-1, with 7 bases identical to TRBD1. This CDR3 spans 14 amino acids. After removal of 4 bases from V and 0 bases from J, the junction contained 2 bases not matched to a gene. CDR1 and CDR2 (germline): LNHDA, SQIVND (reference sequence).